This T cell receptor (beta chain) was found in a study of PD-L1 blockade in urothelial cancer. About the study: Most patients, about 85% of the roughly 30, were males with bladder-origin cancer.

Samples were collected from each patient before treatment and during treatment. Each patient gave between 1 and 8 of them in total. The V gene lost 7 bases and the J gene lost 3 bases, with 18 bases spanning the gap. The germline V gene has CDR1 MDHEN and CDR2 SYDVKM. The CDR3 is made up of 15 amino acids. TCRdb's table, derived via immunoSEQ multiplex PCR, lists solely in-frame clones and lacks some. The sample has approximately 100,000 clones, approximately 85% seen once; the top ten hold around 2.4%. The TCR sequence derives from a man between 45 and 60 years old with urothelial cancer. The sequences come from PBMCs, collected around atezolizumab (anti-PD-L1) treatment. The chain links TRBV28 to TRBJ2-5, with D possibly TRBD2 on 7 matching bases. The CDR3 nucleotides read TGTGCCAGCATTTCCAGAGGGGGGGGAAAAGAGACCCAGTACTTC. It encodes CASISRGGGKETQYF. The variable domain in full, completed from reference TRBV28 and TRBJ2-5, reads DVKVTQSSRYLVKRTGEKVFLECVQDMDHENMFWYRQDPGLGLRLIYFSYDVKMKEKGDIPEGYSVSREKKERFSLILESASTNQTSMYLCASISRGGGKETQYFGPGTRLLVL.